This TCR beta chain is drawn from a study of T cell responses to AZD1222 COVID-19 vaccine. Overall study findings and caveats: AZD1222 recipients seropositive at baseline numbered only six.

The CDR3 runs to 13 residues. The V end was cut by 2 bases, the J end by 5 bases, with 8 bases between. Germline V gene lookup returns CDR1 SGDLS and CDR2 YYNGEE. To note about this clone: Antigen: not known.

Assay: immunoSEQ multiplex PCR; the TCRdb copy retains only in-frame clones and omits some. The top ten hold 20% to 30% of the sample, which has more than 75,000 clones, 85% to 90% seen once. V is TRBV9 and J is TRBJ1-5; D remains unclear. This specimen was peripheral blood, taken on day 0 of AZD1222 vaccination. This clonotype was sampled from an adult in good health. CDR3 in amino acids: CASSVHTDQPQHF. CDR3 nucleotide sequence: TGTGCCAGCAGCGTGCACACCGATCAGCCCCAGCATTTT.